This T cell receptor beta chain was obtained from a study of blood T cell repertoires in COVID-19. Turning to the study itself: Sources were T cells, B-cell-depleted T cells, or PBMCs; the material itself was cDNA or gDNA.

The CDR3 loop spans 14 amino acids. V gave up 0 bases and J gave up 9 bases; unmatched junction bases: 3. Germline V CDR1 and CDR2: SGHNT, YYREEE (reference sequence). Clones were read by immunoSEQ multiplex PCR, and TCRdb kept only the in-frame ones, dropping some. The sample contains about 99,000 clones, 79% of which appear only once. The chain is built from TRBV5-4 and TRBJ2-1; 10 positions match TRBD2. The sequence came from a woman older than 75 with active or convalescent COVID-19. The material sequenced was peripheral blood. In DNA form, the CDR3 reads TGTGCCAGCAGCTTGGGAGCGGGAGGGGGTGAGCAGTTCTTC. As protein: CASSLGAGGGEQFF.